This paragraph covers one T cell receptor (beta chain) sequence. Its antigen is unknown. At one of its ends the junction is not consistent with the germline gene, which may arise from a read error. RNA transcripts provided the source from which TCR beta CDR3 regions were amplified. HTBI primers were used for first-round RT-PCR of the TCR CDR3. Each CDR3 protein is one row after TCRdb ran MiXCR on the multiplex PCR reads. Of around 700,000 distinct CDR3 sequences listed, approximately 18% were seen once; the top ten hold 16%. This specimen comes from a study of T cells in Graves' hyperthyroidism and ophthalmopathy. Findings and caveats of the study: Among thyroid clonotypes expanded above 0.001, most also appeared in blood.

Ahead of any ophthalmopathy symptoms, the blood sample was obtained at the first diagnosis of hyperthyroidism. There are 13 residues in the CDR3. Looked up from germline, CDR1 is SEHNR and CDR2 is FQNEAQ (reference sequence). The chain joins TRBV7-9 to TRBJ1-6, with no clear D. This receptor was taken from a woman between 50 and 59 years old with Graves' hyperthyroidism that later progressed to Graves' ophthalmopathy. The source material was blood. The chain's CDR3 is CASSLGLGSALHF. Here the CDR3 DNA reads TGTGCGAGCAGCTTAGGACTGGGGTCGGCCCTCCACTTT.